The rows below give T cell receptor beta chains drawn from one sample of a study of CD8+ T cells in alopecia areata. Sequencing used immunoSEQ multiplex PCR; TCRdb keeps in-frame clones, though not all of them. The profile covers around 200,000 clones, with around 50% appearing a single time and approximately 12% taken by the ten largest. The sample consisted of CD8+ T cells sorted from blood, taken at week 24, from a patient treated with tofacitinib. These receptors were collected from a human donor with alopecia areata. The CDR3 runs from the conserved cysteine through the conserved F or W. The D gene is left open where the match is weak. Only part of the rows carry a size: once, few, many, or a class if the clone is expanded.

CDR3,DNA,size,V,D,J
CASSLDISRAGVQETQYF,TGTGCCAGCAGCTTAGATATATCGAGGGCCGGGGTCCAAGAGACCCAGTACTTC,.,TRBV11-3,.,TRBJ2-5
CASSSGGGAPLHF,TGTGCCAGCAGTTCCGGGGGCGGGGCACCCCTCCACTTT,.,TRBV2,.,TRBJ1-6
CASSLFPSECF,TGTGCCAGCAGCTTATTCCCGTCGGAGTGCTTC,.,TRBV7-6,.,TRBJ2-7
CASRPGTGGREQYF,TGCGCCAGCAGGCCCGGGACAGGGGGCCGAGAGCAGTACTTC,.,TRBV5-1,TRBD1,TRBJ2-7
CASSPDKSSYNSPLHF,TGCGCCAGCAGCCCGGACAAGAGCTCCTATAATTCACCCCTCCACTTT,.,TRBV4-1,.,TRBJ1-6
CASTAGRVKTQYF,TGTGCCAGCACCGCGGGAAGGGTAAAGACCCAGTACTTC,.,TRBV25-1,.,TRBJ2-5
CASMRGIHEQYF,TGTGCCAGCATGAGGGGGATCCACGAGCAGTACTTC,few,TRBV2,.,TRBJ2-7
CASSLRGVGGYTF,TGTGCCAGCAGCTTGCGGGGGGTAGGTGGCTACACCTTC,.,TRBV5-6,.,TRBJ1-2
CASGNGGTRTDTQYF,TGTGCCAGCGGCAACGGCGGGACCCGCACAGATACGCAGTATTTT,.,TRBV2,.,TRBJ2-3
CAWKERIYGYTF,TGTGCCTGGAAAGAAAGGATCTATGGCTACACCTTC,.,TRBV30,.,TRBJ1-2
CASRRQNTEAFF,TGCGCCAGCAGACGGCAGAACACTGAAGCTTTCTTT,few,TRBV5-1,.,TRBJ1-1
CSVVVGWPGNTIYF,TGCAGCGTTGTGGTTGGGTGGCCTGGAAACACCATATATTTT,.,TRBV29-1,.,TRBJ1-3
CASSFSSGTYEQYF,TGCGCCAGCAGCTTCTCTTCCGGTACCTACGAGCAGTACTTC,.,TRBV5-1,.,TRBJ2-7
CASSSMGRGNSPLHF,TGTGCCAGCAGCTCCATGGGGCGGGGAAATTCACCCCTCCACTTT,.,TRBV7-8,.,TRBJ1-6
CSVDSRQEPSSNYGYTF,TGCAGCGTTGATAGTCGGCAGGAGCCATCATCTAACTATGGCTACACCTTC,few,TRBV29-1,.,TRBJ1-2
CAWSEDSGGQNTGELFF,TGTGCCTGGAGTGAGGATAGCGGGGGCCAGAACACCGGGGAGCTGTTTTTT,.,TRBV30,TRBD2,TRBJ2-2